The T cell receptor (beta chain) under discussion was sequenced for a study of tissue T cells after allogeneic stem cell transplantation. TCRdb's copy holds only in-frame clones and misses some; the assay was immunoSEQ multiplex PCR. The repertoire has some 4,700 clones, less than 40% of them found once; the top ten carry approximately 10%. Time point reported: mouse harvest day 14 after allogeneic transplant. Each mouse received 10^7 T-cell-depleted marrow cells plus 10^6 splenic CD5+ T cells by tail vein. Tissues came from B6→BALB/c major-mismatch GVHD mice at day 7 or 14. This clone was counted between two and nine times. Mouse names are used for the genes. The read finishes 1 residue shy of the CDR3 end, and the germline J gene is used to complete it. The CDR3 contains 14 residues. Trimming removed 2 bases at V and 2 bases at J, with 6 bases between. Germline V CDR1 and CDR2: KGHPV, FQNQEV (reference sequence).

The origin of this receptor is a female BALB/c mouse given C57BL/6 T cells with graft-versus-host disease after an allogeneic hematopoietic cell transplant. The gene calls are TRBV26 and TRBJ2-2; D may be TRBD1 (5 bases). The material sequenced was skin. CDR3 sequence: CASSLAGNTGQLYF. CDR3 DNA (partial): TGTGCCAGCAGTCTGGCAGGGAACACCGGGCAGCTCTAC. Full variable domain (missing parts from reference TRBV26 and TRBJ2-2): NSKVIQTPRYLVKGQGQKAKMRCIPEKGHPVVFWYQQNKNNEFKFLINFQNQEVLQQIDMTEKRFSAECPSNSPCSLEIQSSEAGDSALYLCASSLAGNTGQLYFGEGSKLTVL.